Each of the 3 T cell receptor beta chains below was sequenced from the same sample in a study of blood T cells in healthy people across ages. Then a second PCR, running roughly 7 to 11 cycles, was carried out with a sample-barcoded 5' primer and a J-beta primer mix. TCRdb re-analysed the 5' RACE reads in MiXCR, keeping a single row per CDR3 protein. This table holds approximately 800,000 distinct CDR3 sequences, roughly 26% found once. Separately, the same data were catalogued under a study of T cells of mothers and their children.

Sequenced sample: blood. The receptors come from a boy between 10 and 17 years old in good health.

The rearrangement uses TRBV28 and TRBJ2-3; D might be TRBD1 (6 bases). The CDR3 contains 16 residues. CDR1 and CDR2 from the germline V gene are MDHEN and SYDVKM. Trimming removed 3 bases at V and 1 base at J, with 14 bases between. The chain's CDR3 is CASSFGNAGGTDTQYF. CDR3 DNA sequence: TGTGCCAGCAGTTTCGGGAACGCAGGGGGCACAGATACGCAGTATTTT.

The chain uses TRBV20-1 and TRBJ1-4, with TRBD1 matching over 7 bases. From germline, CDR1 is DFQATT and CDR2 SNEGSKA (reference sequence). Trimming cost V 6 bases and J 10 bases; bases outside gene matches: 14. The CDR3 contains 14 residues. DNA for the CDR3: TGCAGTGCCAGGGGGGCAGGGTGGGATGCAAAACTGTTTTTT. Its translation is CSARGAGWDAKLFF.

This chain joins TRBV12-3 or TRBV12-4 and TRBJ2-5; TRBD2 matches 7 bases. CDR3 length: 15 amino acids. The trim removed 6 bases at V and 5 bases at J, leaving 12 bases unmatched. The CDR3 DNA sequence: TGTGCCAGCAGCCGAACCCTACTAGCGACGGAGACCCAGTACTTC. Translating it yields CASSRTLLATETQYF.